This paragraph covers one T cell receptor beta chain sequence. As to time point: newly diagnosed GD, antithyroid drugs for less than 3 months. Preparation of the TCR library used RNA extracted from PBMCs. Patients were from an endocrinology department in Xi'an, China. Through Arm-PCR of CDR3 regions and iRepertoire HTBI primers, TCR beta libraries were built. TCRdb ran MiXCR on the multiplex PCR reads and lists one entry per CDR3 protein. Found here are approximately 400,000 distinct CDR3 sequences, about 15% of them singletons; the top ten hold 16%. The sample originates from a study of regulatory T cells in long-lasting Graves disease. This CDR3 has 13 amino acids. V lost 3 bases to trimming and J lost 3 bases, with 6 bases between them. CDR1 is LNHDA and CDR2 is SQIVND in the germline V gene (reference sequence). Another study also made use of these data, one on T cells in Graves' hyperthyroidism and ophthalmopathy. That report notes: Using the HTBI primer set, a first-round RT-PCR was run on the TCR CDR3.

Sequencing was performed on peripheral blood mononuclear cells (PBMCs), taken at new diagnosis, from a patient treated with antithyroid drugs. The origin of this receptor is a woman in her 30s with Graves disease. V usage is TRBV19 and J usage is TRBJ2-1, with unresolved D. Here the CDR3 reads CASSMMVYNEQFF. CDR3 sequence (DNA): TGTGCCAGTAGTATGATGGTCTACAATGAGCAGTTCTTC.